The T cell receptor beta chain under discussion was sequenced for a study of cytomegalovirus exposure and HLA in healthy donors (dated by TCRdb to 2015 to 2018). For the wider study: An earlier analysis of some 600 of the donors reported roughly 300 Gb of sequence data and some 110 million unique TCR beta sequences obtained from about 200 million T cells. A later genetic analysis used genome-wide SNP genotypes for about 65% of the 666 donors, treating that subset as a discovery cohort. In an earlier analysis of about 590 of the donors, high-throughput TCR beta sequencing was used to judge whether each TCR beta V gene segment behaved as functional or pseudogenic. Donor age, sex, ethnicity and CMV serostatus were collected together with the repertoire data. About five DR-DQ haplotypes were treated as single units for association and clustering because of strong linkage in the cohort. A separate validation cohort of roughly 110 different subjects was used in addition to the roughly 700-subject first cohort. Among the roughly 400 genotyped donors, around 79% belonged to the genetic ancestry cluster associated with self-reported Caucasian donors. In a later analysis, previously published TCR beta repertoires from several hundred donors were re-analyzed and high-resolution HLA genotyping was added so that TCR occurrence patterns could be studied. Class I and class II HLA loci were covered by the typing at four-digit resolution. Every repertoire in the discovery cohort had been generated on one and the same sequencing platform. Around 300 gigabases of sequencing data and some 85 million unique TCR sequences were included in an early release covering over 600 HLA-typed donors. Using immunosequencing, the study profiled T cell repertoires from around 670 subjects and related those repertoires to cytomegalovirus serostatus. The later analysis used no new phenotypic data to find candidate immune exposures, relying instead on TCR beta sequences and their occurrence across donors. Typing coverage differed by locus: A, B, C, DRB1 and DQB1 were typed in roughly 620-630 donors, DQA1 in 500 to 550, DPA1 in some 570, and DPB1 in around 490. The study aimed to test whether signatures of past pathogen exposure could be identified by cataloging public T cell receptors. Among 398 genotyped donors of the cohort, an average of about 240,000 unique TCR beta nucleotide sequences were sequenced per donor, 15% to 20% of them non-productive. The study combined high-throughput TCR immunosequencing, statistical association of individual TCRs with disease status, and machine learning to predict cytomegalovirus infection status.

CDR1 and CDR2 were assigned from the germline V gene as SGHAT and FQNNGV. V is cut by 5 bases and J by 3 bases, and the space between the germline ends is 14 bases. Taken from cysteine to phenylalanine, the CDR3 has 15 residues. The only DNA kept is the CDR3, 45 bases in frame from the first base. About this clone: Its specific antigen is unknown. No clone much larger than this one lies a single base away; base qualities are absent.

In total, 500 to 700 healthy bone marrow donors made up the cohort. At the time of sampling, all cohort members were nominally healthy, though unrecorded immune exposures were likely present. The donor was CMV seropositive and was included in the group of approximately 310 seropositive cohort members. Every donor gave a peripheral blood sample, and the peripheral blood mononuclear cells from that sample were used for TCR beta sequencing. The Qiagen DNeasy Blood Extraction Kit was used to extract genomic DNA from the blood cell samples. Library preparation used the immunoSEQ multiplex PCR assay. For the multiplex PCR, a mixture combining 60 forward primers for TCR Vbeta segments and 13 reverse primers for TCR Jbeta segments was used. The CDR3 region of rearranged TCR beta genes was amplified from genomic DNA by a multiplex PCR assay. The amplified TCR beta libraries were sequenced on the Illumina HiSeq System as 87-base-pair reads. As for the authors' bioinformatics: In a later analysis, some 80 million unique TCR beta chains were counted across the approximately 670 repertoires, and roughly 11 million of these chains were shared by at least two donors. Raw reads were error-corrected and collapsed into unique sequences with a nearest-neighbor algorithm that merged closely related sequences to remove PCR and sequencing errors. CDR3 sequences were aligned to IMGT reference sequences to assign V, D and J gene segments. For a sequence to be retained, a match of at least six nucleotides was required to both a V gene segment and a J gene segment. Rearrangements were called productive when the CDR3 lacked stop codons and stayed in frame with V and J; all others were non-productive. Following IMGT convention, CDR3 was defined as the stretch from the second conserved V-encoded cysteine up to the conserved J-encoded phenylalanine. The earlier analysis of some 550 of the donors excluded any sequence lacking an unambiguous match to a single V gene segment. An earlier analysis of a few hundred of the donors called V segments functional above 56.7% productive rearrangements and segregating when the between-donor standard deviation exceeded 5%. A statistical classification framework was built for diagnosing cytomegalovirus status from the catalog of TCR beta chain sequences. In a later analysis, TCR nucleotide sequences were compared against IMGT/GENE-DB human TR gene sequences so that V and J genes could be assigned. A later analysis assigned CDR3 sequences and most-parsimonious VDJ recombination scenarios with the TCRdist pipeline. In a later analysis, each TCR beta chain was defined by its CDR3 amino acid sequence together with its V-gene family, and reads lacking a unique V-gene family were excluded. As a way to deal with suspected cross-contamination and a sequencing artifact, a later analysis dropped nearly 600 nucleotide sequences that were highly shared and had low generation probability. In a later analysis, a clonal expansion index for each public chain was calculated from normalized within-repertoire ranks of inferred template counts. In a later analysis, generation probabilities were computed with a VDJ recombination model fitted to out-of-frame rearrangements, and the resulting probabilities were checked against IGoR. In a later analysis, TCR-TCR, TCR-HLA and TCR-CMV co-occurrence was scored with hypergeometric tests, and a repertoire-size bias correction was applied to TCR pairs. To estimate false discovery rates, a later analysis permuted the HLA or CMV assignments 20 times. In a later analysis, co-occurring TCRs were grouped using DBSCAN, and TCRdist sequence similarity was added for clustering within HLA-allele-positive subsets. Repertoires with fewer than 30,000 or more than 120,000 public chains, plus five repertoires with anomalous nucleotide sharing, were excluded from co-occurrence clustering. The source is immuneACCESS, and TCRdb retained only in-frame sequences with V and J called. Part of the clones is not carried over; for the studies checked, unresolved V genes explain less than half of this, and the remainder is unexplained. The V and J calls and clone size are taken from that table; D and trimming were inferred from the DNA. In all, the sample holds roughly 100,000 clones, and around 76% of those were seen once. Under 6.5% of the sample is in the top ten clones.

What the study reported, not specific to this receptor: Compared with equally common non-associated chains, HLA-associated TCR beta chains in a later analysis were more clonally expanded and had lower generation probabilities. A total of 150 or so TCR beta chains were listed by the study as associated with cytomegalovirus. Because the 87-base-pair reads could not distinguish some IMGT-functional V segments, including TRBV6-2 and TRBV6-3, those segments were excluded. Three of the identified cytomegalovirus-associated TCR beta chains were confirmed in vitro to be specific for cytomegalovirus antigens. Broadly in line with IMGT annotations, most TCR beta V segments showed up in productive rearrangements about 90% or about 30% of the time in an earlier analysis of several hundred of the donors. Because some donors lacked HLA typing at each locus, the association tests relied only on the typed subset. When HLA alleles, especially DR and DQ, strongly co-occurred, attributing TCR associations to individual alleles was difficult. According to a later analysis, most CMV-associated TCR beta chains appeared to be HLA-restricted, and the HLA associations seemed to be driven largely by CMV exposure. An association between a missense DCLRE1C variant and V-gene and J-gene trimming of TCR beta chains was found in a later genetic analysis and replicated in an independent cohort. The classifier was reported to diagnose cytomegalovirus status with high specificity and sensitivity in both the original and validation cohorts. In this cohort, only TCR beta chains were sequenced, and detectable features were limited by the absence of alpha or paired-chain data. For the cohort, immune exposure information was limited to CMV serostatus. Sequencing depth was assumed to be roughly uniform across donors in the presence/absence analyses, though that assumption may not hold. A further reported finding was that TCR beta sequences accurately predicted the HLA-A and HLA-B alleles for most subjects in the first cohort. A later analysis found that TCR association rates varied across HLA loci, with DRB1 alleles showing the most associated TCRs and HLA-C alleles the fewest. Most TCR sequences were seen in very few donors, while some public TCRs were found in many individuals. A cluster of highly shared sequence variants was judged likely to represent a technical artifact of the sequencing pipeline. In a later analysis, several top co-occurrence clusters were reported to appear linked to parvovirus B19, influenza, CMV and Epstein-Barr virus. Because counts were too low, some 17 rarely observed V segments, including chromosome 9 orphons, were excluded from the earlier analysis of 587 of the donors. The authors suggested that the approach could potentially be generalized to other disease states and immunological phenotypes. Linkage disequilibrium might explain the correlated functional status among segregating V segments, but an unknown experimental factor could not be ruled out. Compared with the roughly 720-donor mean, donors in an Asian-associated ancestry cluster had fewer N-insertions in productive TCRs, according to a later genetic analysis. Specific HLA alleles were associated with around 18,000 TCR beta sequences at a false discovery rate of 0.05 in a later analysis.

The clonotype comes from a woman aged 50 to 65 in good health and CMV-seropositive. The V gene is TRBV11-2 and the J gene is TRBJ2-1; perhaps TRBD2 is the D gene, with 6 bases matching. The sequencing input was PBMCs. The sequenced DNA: TGTGCCAGCAGCGCGGGACCTGCCGACTACAATGAGCAGTTCTTC. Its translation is CASSAGPADYNEQFF.